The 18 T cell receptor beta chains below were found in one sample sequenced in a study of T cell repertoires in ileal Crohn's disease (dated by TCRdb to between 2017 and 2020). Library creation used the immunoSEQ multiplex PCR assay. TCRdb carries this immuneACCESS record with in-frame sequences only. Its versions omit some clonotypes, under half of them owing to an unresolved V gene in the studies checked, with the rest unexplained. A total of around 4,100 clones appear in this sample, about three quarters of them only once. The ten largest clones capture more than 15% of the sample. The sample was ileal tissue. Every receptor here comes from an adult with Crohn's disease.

The CDR3 region has the DNA TGTGCCAGCAGCCCGACTAGCGGGAGGCCCGAGCAGTTCTTC. Protein product: CASSPTSGRPEQFF. The V gene is TRBV11-2, the J gene TRBJ2-1; 13 nucleotides line up with TRBD2. The CDR3 has 14 amino acids. Germline lookup yields CDR1 SGHAT and CDR2 FQNNGV. V lost 5 bases to trimming and J lost 10 bases; unmatched junction nucleotides: 5.

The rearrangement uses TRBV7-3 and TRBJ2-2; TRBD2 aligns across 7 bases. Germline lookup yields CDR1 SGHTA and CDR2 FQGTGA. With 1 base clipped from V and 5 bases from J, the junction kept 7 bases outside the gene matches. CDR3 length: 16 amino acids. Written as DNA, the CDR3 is TGTGCCAGCAGCTTAAATCCGGCGGGAGCTACCGGGGAGCTGTTTTTT. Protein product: CASSLNPAGATGELFF. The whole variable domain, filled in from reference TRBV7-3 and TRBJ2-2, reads GAGVSQTPSNKVTEKGKYVELRCDPISGHTALYWYRQSLGQGPEFLIYFQGTGAADDSGLPNDRFFAVRPEGSVSTLKIQRTERGDSAVYLCASSLNPAGATGELFFGEGSRLTVL.

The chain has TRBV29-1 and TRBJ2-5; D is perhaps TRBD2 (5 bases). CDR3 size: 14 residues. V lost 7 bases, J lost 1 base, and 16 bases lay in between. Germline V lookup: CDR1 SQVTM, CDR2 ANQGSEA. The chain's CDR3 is CSGVPPRGQETQYF. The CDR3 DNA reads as TGCAGCGGGGTCCCACCCCGGGGCCAAGAGACCCAGTACTTC. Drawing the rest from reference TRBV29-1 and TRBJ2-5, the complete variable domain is SAVISQKPSRDICQRGTSLTIQCQVDSQVTMMFWYRQQPGQSLTLIATANQGSEATYESGFVIDKFPISRPNLTFSTLTVSNMSPEDSSIYLCSGVPPRGQETQYFGPGTRLLVL.

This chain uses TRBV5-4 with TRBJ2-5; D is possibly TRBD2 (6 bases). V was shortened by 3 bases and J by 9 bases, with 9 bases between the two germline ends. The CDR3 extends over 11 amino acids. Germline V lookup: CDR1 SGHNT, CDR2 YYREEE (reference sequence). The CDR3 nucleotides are TGTGCCAGCAGCTCCTGGGGGGCCCAGTACTTC. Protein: CASSSWGAQYF. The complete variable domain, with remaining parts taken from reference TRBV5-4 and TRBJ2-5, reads ETGVTQSPTHLIKTRGQQVTLRCSSQSGHNTVSWYQQALGQGPQFIFQYYREEENGRGNFPPRFSGLQFPNYSSELNVNALELDDSALYLCASSSWGAQYFGPGTRLLVL.

The CDR3 nucleotides read TGCAGCGTTGAAAGACAGACGAACACTGAAGCTTTCTTT. Translated: CSVERQTNTEAFF. The chain carries TRBV29-1 and TRBJ1-1; possibly TRBD1 for D (5 bases). CDR1 and CDR2 (germline): SQVTM, ANQGSEA. The length of the CDR3 is 13 residues. The V and J ends lost 2 bases and 1 base respectively, with 8 bases between them.

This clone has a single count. For the CDR3, the DNA is TGTGCCAGCAGCTTGGCAACGGGACAGACGAATTCACCCCTCCACTTT. It codes for CASSLATGQTNSPLHF. The chain joins TRBV5-4 to TRBJ1-6, with TRBD1 identical over 7 bases. The CDR3 covers 16 residues. Germline loops: CDR1 SGHNT, CDR2 YYREEE (reference sequence). Trimming cost V 0 bases and J 7 bases; bases outside gene matches: 7.

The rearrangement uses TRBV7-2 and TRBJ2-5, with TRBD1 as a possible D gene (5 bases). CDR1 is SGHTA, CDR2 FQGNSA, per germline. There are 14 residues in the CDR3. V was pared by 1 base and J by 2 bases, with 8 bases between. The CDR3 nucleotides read TGTGCCAGCAGCTTAGGGGCAGGGCAAGAGACCCAGTACTTC. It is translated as CASSLGAGQETQYF.

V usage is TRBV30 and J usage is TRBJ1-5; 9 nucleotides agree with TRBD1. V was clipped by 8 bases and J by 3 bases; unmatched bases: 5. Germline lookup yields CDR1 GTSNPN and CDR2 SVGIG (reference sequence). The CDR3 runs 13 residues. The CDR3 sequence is CAADRGFNQPQHF. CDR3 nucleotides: TGTGCCGCTGACAGGGGGTTCAATCAGCCCCAGCATTTT.

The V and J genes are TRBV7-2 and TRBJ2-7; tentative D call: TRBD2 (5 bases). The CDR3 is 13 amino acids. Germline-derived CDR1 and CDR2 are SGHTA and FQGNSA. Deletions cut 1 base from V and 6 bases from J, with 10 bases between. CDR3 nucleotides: TGTGCCAGCAGCTTAGGAGGGTACCGCGAGCAGTACTTC. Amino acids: CASSLGGYREQYF.

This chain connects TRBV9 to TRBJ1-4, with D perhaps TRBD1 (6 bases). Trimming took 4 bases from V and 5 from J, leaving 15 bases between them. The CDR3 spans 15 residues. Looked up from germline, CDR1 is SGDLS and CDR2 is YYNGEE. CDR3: CASSPGAVSNEKLFF. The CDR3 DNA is TGTGCCAGCAGCCCAGGGGCGGTTTCAAATGAAAAACTGTTTTTT.

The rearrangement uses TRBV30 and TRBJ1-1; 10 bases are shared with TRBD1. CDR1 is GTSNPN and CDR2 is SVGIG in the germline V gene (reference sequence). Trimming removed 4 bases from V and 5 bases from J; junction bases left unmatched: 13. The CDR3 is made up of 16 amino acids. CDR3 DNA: TGTGCCTGGACCCGCCCGGGACAGGGGCTTCGGACTGAAGCTTTCTTT. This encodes CAWTRPGQGLRTEAFF. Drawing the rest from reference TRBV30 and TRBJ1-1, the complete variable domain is SQTIHQWPATLVQPVGSPLSLECTVEGTSNPNLYWYRQAAGRGLQLLFYSVGIGQISSEVPQNLSASRPQDRQFILSSKKLLLSDSGFYLCAWTRPGQGLRTEAFFGQGTRLTVV.

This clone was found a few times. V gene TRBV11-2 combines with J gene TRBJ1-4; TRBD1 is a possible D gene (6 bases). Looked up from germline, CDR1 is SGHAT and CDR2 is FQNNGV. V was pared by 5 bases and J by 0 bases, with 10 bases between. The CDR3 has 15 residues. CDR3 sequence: CASSPAGATNEKLFF. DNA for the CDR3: TGTGCCAGCAGCCCCGCAGGGGCAACTAATGAAAAACTGTTTTTT.

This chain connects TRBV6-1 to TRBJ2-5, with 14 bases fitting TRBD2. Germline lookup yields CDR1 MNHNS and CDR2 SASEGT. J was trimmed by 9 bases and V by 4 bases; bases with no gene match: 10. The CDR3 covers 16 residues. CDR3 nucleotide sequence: TGTGCCAGCAGTGTCGGGACTAGCGGGAGCCTTGGGGCCCAGTACTTC. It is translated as CASSVGTSGSLGAQYF.

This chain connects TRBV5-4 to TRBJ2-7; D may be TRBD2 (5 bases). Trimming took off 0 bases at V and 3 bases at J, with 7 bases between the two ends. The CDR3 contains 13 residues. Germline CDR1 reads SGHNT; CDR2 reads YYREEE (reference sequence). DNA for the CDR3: TGTGCCAGCAGCTTGGATCGGGGCTACGAGCAGTACTTC. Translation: CASSLDRGYEQYF.

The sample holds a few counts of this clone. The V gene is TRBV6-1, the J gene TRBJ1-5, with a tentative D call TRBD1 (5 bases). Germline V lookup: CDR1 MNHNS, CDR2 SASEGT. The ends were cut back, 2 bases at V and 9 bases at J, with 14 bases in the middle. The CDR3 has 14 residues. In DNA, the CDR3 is TGTGCCAGCAGTGAACGGGCAGGGCCCTGGCCCCAGCATTTT. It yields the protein CASSERAGPWPQHF.

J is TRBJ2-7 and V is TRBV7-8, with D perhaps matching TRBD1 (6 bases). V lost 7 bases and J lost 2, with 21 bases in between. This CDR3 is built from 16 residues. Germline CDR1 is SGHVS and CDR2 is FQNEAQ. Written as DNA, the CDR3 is TGTGCCAGCAACCCTGAGAGGGTGACAGGCCCCTACGAGCAGTACTTC. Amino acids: CASNPERVTGPYEQYF. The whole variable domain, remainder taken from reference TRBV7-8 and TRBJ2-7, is GAGVSQSPRYKVAKRGQDVALRCDPISGHVSLFWYQQALGQGPEFLTYFQNEAQLDKSGLPSDRFFAERPEGSVSTLKIQRTQQEDSAVYLCASNPERVTGPYEQYFGPGTRLTVT.

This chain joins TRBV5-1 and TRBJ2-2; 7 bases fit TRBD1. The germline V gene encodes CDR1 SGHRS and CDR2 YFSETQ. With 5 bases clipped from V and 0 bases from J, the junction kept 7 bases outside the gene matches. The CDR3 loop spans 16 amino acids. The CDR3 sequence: CASRPRTGSNTGELFF. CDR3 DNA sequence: TGCGCCAGCAGGCCCAGGACAGGATCGAACACCGGGGAGCTGTTTTTT.

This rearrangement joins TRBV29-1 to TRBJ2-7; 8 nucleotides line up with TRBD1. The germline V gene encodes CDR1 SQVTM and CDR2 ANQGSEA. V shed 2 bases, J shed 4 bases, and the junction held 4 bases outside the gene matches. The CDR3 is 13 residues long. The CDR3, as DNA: TGCAGCGTTGAAACAGGGGGGCATTACGAGCAGTACTTC. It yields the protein CSVETGGHYEQYF.